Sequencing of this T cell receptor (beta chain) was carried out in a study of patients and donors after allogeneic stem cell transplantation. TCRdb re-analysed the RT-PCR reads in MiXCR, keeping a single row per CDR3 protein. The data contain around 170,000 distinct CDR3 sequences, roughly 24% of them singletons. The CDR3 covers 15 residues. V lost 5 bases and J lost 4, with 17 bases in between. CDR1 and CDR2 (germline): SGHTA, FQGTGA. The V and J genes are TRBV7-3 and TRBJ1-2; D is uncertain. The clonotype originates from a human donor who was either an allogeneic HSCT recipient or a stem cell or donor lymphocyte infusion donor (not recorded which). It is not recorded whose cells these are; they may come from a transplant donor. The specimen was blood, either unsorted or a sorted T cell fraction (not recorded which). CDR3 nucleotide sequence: TGTGCCAGCAGCCCCTTTGCGCAGATTACCTATGGCTACACCTTC. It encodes CASSPFAQITYGYTF.